This record looks at one T cell receptor beta chain sequence and its context. As yet, its antigen is unknown. Some clones are missing from TCRdb's copy, which holds only in-frame ones; the method was immunoSEQ multiplex PCR. The sample lists about 61,000 clones, roughly nine tenths occurring once. These data are taken from a study of OX40 agonist ivuxolimab in advanced cancers. The length of the CDR3 is 19 residues. CDR1 is MNHNS, CDR2 SASEGT, per germline. J gave up 1 base and V 3 bases, and 10 bases lay outside the gene matches. Study conclusions and caveats: Partial responders at 0.1-3.0 mg/kg showed near-lowest clonal expansion. The specificity for antigen of the expanded peripheral T cells was not determined.

This receptor was obtained from an adult with an advanced solid tumor such as melanoma, head and neck, liver or kidney cancer. This rearrangement joins TRBV6-1 to TRBJ1-6; 9 bases are a match to TRBD1. The starting material was CD4+ or CD8+ T cells sorted from blood, obtained in a trial of the OX40 agonist ivuxolimab. The CDR3 nucleotides are TGTGCCAGCAGTGATCTAAGGGGACAGGGTAGTTCCTATAATTCACCCCTCCACTTT. Its protein product is CASSDLRGQGSSYNSPLHF.